The entry that follows covers one TCR beta chain sequence. What it binds is unknown. This record comes from a study of cytomegalovirus exposure and HLA in healthy donors. From germline, CDR1 is SGHRS and CDR2 YFSETQ. There are 16 residues in the CDR3. V was cut by 0 bases and J by 0 bases, with 9 bases left in between. The primer mix had 60 Vbeta and 13 Jbeta primers. Only in-frame clones appear in the TCRdb table, and some are missing; sequencing was by immunoSEQ multiplex PCR. The sample carries about 200,000 clones, around 77% recorded once. Study results and limitations: There were reportedly fewer N-insertions in an Asian-associated ancestry cluster than the roughly 610-donor mean, in a later analysis. Being indistinguishable, some V segments were excluded, TRBV6-2 and TRBV6-3 among them.

The chain joins TRBV5-1 to TRBJ2-2; D gene uncertain. The specimen was PBMCs. This TCR derives from a woman aged 25 to 45 in good health and CMV-seronegative. The CDR3 here is CASSLEPPTNTGELFF. The CDR3 DNA sequence: TGCGCCAGCAGCTTGGAGCCGCCAACGAACACCGGGGAGCTGTTTTTT.